This T cell receptor beta chain was documented in a study of blood T cell repertoires in COVID-19. This table comes from immunoSEQ multiplex PCR, and its TCRdb copy is limited to in-frame clones, with some not included. The data contain about 150,000 clones, 85% to 90% of them singletons. CDR3 length: 14 residues. Trimming cost V 5 bases and J 0 bases, with 9 bases left between them. Germline V gives CDR1 SGDLS, CDR2 YYNGEE. This receptor was obtained from a man aged 18 to 30 with COVID-19, enrolled during active disease. The chain has TRBV9 and TRBJ1-3; tentative D call: TRBD1 (5 bases). Specimen: peripheral blood. In nucleotides, the CDR3 is TGTGCCAGCAGTACTGACAGCTCTGGAAACACCATATATTTT. Amino acids: CASSTDSSGNTIYF.